The clone carrying this TCR beta chain has only a few counts. Its specificity is not known. The germline V gene has CDR1 ENHRY and CDR2 SYGVKD. Losses at the gene ends were 5 bases for V and 5 bases for J; bases not matched to a gene: 9. The CDR3 runs 15 residues. Indicated time point: newly diagnosed GD, antithyroid drugs for less than 3 months. The TCR library used RNA extracted from PBMCs. The source of the sample is a study of regulatory T cells in long-lasting Graves disease. Construction of TCR beta libraries relied on iRepertoire HTBI primers and on Arm-PCR targeting CDR3 regions. MiXCR was run by TCRdb on the multiplex PCR reads, yielding one entry per CDR3 protein. The profile covers about 620,000 distinct CDR3 sequences, with under 20% appearing a single time and 15% to 20% taken by the ten largest. Study findings and constraints: Comparison showed that persistent patients shared more public clonotypes (roughly 2,500) than new patients (966). TCR diversity was lower in persistent Graves' patients than in newly diagnosed ones.

The sample also formed part of further work on T cells in Graves' hyperthyroidism and ophthalmopathy. That source notes: Graves' hyperthyroidism is called stable when ophthalmopathy does not progress within 18 months.

This TCR came from a woman aged 25 to 39 with Graves disease. V and J are TRBV10-3 and TRBJ2-5; TRBD1 matches at 9 bases. The sample in question was peripheral blood mononuclear cells (PBMCs), obtained at new diagnosis, from a patient treated with antithyroid drugs. CDR3 amino acids: CAISRDRAVSETQYF. The CDR3 DNA reads as TGTGCCATCAGTCGGGACAGGGCAGTTTCGGAGACCCAGTACTTC.